This TCR beta chain derives from a study of shared clonotypes between healthy human individuals. Broader study findings: Tissues were not sampled, only blood, and their repertoires likely differ. There were few donors, and this limited the genetic and exposure-history diversity represented.

This clone was recorded many times. The target antigen is unknown. Per the study methods: ImmunoSEQ yielded junction-only sequences lacking quality scores, so filtering differed. The data were produced by immunoSEQ multiplex PCR, yet TCRdb's version contains in-frame clones alone and is incomplete. V, J and clone size are those of that table, while D and trimming were read from the DNA. The profile shows about 1 million clones, about 76% of them singletons. The CDR3 runs to 15 residues. J lost 9 bases, V lost 4 bases, and 9 bases had no gene match. Germline values: CDR1 SGHRS, CDR2 YFSETQ. The rearrangement joins TRBV5-1 to TRBJ1-6; TRBD1 aligns across 8 bases. The sequenced sample consisted of memory CD4+ T cells sorted from blood. As for subset: CD45RA-negative fraction. The source of this sequence is a man in his late teens or twenties in good health. The CDR3: CASSHDGQGSSPLHF. DNA for the CDR3: TGCGCCAGCAGCCACGACGGACAGGGTTCTTCACCCCTCCACTTT. Full variable domain (remainder filled in from reference TRBV5-1 and TRBJ1-6): KAGVTQTPRYLIKTRGQQVTLSCSPISGHRSVSWYQQTPGQGLQFLFEYFSETQRNKGNFPGRFSGRQFSNSRSEMNVSTLELGDSALYLCASSHDGQGSSPLHFGNGTRLTVT.